The 15 T cell receptor beta chains listed next were all sequenced from one sample in a study of CD8+CD57+ T cells in acquired aplastic anemia. Previously, flow cytometry had revealed CD8+CD57+ cell expansion in the patients chosen for sequencing. Genomic DNA, serving as template, underwent TCR beta VDJ and CDR3 profiling. TCRdb re-derived calls from the reads in MiXCR, one entry per CDR3 protein. The sample lists about 160,000 distinct CDR3 sequences, roughly 50% seen once, with around a third in the top ten. Sequenced: sorted CD4+, CD8+, or CD8+CD57+ T cells (not recorded which) from PBMCs. The receptors were gathered from a human donor with aplastic anemia.

This clonotype has only one observation. The chain is built from TRBV9 and TRBJ1-2; D ambiguous. The length of the CDR3 is 15 residues. V was pared by 3 bases and J by 2 bases, with 14 bases between. Germline CDR1 reads SGDLS; CDR2 reads YYNGEE. CDR3 sequence (DNA): TGTGCCAGCAGCGACCATAAGGACGGGAACTATGGCTACACCTTC. This codes for CASSDHKDGNYGYTF.

V and J are TRBV2 and TRBJ1-6; D unclear. This CDR3 has 14 amino acids. Germline CDR1 reads SNHLY; CDR2 reads FYNNEI. The germline V and J ends were trimmed by 4 bases and 6 bases, with 10 bases remaining between them. The CDR3 spells CASSAHGSNSPLHF. The CDR3 DNA reads TGTGCCAGCAGTGCTCACGGGAGTAATTCACCCCTCCACTTT.

The chain recombines TRBV20-1 with TRBJ2-7; TRBD1 aligns across 9 bases. The CDR3 length is 14 residues. With 6 bases clipped from V and 5 bases from J, the junction kept 11 bases outside the gene matches. In germline, CDR1 is DFQATT, CDR2 SNEGSKA (reference sequence). The CDR3 DNA reads TGCAGTGCCAGCAGTTACCGGGACAGGGACGAGCAGTACTTC. Protein sequence: CSASSYRDRDEQYF.

CDR3 region: CATSGGATDTQYF. The CDR3 nucleotides read TGTGCCACTAGCGGGGGGGCCACAGATACGCAGTATTTT. V gene TRBV24-1 combines with J gene TRBJ2-3; 11 nucleotides align to TRBD2. V was clipped by 10 bases and J by 2 bases; unmatched bases: 1. CDR1 KGHDR and CDR2 SFDVKD come from the germline V gene. The CDR3 extends over 13 amino acids.

The genes are TRBV19 and TRBJ2-5; maybe TRBD2 (5 bases). Trimming cost V 4 bases and J 3 bases, with 12 bases left between them. The CDR3 sequence is 14 residues long. CDR1 is LNHDA and CDR2 is SQIVND in the germline V gene (reference sequence). In DNA, the CDR3 is TGTGCCAGTAGTAGTCGGAGGACCAAAGAGACCCAGTACTTC. It is translated as CASSSRRTKETQYF.

With regard to this clonotype: Germline is not matched at one junction end, which may reflect a read error. V usage is TRBV15 and J usage is TRBJ2-3; D might be TRBD2 (6 bases). The germline gives CDR1 LNHNV, CDR2 YYDKDF (reference sequence). This CDR3 is built from 19 residues. CDR3 nucleotide sequence: TGTGCCACCAGCAGAGCTGGGGAGGTGGTTGGGCCTGACACAGATACGCAGTGTTTT. Protein: CATSRAGEVVGPDTDTQCF.

V gene TRBV10-3 combines with J gene TRBJ2-6; D uncertain. The CDR3 sequence is 14 residues long. The germline V gene has CDR1 ENHRY and CDR2 SYGVKD. Trimming shortened V by 10 bases and J by 1 base, and 11 bases separated the two germline ends. The chain's CDR3 is CATLRPSGANVLTF. DNA for the CDR3: TGTGCCACCCTTAGGCCTTCTGGGGCCAACGTCCTGACTTTC.

This clonotype has a count of ten or more. The chain employs TRBV25-1 and TRBJ2-5; no reliable D call. Trimming pared 6 bases from V and 4 bases from J, leaving 6 bases between. This CDR3 region has 11 residues. CDR1 and CDR2 (germline): MGHDK, SYGVNS. The CDR3 protein is CASSAAETQYF. The DNA for the CDR3 is TGTGCCAGCAGCGCAGCAGAGACCCAGTACTTC.

This clonotype was picked up many times. This chain joins TRBV19 and TRBJ2-7; TRBD1 is a possible D gene (5 bases). Germline assignment: CDR1 LNHDA and CDR2 SQIVND (reference sequence). V shed 8 bases and J shed 2 bases, with 19 bases lying between them. The CDR3 runs 15 residues. CDR3 region: CASAEVGQAAYEQYF. CDR3 coding DNA: TGTGCCAGTGCGGAAGTGGGGCAGGCCGCCTACGAGCAGTACTTC.

There are many counts of this clonotype. The chain is built from TRBV5-1 and TRBJ2-5; unclear D gene. The germline V gene has CDR1 SGHRS and CDR2 YFSETQ. The CDR3 contains 13 residues. The ends were cut back, 0 bases at V and 2 bases at J, with 5 bases in the middle. The CDR3 sequence: CASSLGAQETQYF. CDR3 nucleotide sequence: TGCGCCAGCAGCTTGGGGGCTCAAGAGACCCAGTACTTC.

This clonotype showed up just a few times. The chain couples TRBV7-2 to TRBJ1-6; D not certain. Germline CDR1 reads SGHTA; CDR2 reads FQGNSA. V was shortened by 5 bases and J by 3 bases, with 11 bases between the two germline ends. CDR3 length: 15 amino acids. DNA of the CDR3: TGTGCCAGCAGCCCAAATAGCAACTATAATTCACCCCTCCACTTT. Amino acids: CASSPNSNYNSPLHF.

Ten or more counts support this clonotype. The J gene is TRBJ2-1, the V gene TRBV10-2, with 8 bases fitting TRBD2. The V segment lost 5 bases and the J segment 0 bases; nucleotides outside the gene matches: 3. The CDR3 extends over 15 amino acids. In germline, CDR1 is WSHSY, CDR2 SAAADI. CDR3 sequence (DNA): TGCGCCAGCAGTTCCGGGACTAGCTCCTACAATGAGCAGTTCTTC. As protein: CASSSGTSSYNEQFF.

J is TRBJ2-1 and V is TRBV20-1; 7 positions agree with TRBD1. V was pared by 6 bases and J by 4 bases, with 9 bases of the junction left unmatched. Germline assignment: CDR1 DFQATT and CDR2 SNEGSKA (reference sequence). This CDR3 is 14 amino acids long. CDR3 DNA: TGCAGTGCCAAAGCAGGGGGAAATTACAATGAGCAGTTCTTC. Encoded protein: CSAKAGGNYNEQFF.

This clonotype appeared many times. The chain has TRBV19 and TRBJ1-6; no clear D. CDR3 length: 14 residues. Deletions cut 3 bases from V and 7 bases from J, with 10 bases between. Germline loops: CDR1 LNHDA, CDR2 SQIVND (reference sequence). The CDR3 sequence is CASSMVGGNSPLHF. The DNA for the CDR3 is TGTGCCAGTAGTATGGTGGGCGGAAATTCACCCCTCCACTTT.

This clonotype appeared many times. The chain has TRBV19 and TRBJ1-5; D unresolved. The V end was cut by 5 bases, the J end by 5 bases, with 19 bases between. Per germline, CDR1 LNHDA and CDR2 SQIVND (reference sequence). The length of the CDR3 is 16 residues. DNA for the CDR3: TGTGCCAGTAGTCCTAGACGGGAAAAATGGGATCAGCCCCAGCATTTT. Its translation: CASSPRREKWDQPQHF.